What follows describes a single T cell receptor beta chain. Germline loops: CDR1 PRHDT, CDR2 FYEKMQ (reference sequence). The CDR3 runs 14 residues. V was cut by 4 bases and J by 6 bases, with 12 bases left in between. The sample belongs to a study of control samples from healthy donors and cancer patients. Data came from immunoSEQ multiplex PCR; TCRdb stores just in-frame clones and leaves some out. The sample contains 190,000 or so clones, approximately 92% of which appear only once. The chain joins TRBV13 to TRBJ2-2; a weak D match, TRBD1 (5 bases). The sample comprised blood. This sequence originates from a man in his late teens or twenties in good health. CDR3 in amino acids: CASSYRGLAGELFF. The DNA of the CDR3 is TGTGCCAGCAGCTATAGGGGTTTAGCCGGGGAGCTGTTTTTT.